This T cell receptor (beta chain) is from a study of T cell responses to AZD1222 COVID-19 vaccine. Overall study findings and caveats: Reportedly, close to half of spike-specific TCRs are directed against unmutated variant regions.

Method: immunoSEQ multiplex PCR; TCRdb's copy keeps in-frame clones and lacks some. The table lists 95,000 to 150,000 clones, around 83% of them singletons. Worth noting for this clone: Antigen unknown.

Germline CDR1 is LNHDA and CDR2 is SQIVND (reference sequence). CDR3 length: 15 amino acids. V was cut by 0 bases and J by 9 bases, with 15 bases left in between. This clonotype originated in an adult who received the AZD1222 COVID-19 vaccine. Sequenced here: peripheral blood, sampled 28 days after the second AZD1222 dose. The chain has TRBV19 and TRBJ1-5; D unresolved. CDR3 amino acids: CASSIDAMASGPQHF. CDR3 sequence (DNA): TGTGCCAGTAGTATAGATGCCATGGCCTCGGGGCCCCAGCATTTT.